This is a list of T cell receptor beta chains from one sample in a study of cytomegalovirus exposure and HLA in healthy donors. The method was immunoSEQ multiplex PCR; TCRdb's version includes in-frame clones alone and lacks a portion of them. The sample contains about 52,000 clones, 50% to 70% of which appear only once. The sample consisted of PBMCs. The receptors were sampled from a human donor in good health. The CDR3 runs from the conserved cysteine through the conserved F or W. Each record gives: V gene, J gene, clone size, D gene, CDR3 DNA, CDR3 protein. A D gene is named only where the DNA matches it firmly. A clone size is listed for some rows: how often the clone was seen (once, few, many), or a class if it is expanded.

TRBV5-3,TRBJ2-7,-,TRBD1,TGTGCCAGAGAACCTCGTGGGGACAGGGTCTCCTACGAGCAGTACTTC,CAREPRGDRVSYEQYF
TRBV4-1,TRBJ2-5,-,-,TGCGCCAGCAGCCATACCGGGGGTGAGACCCAGTACTTC,CASSHTGGETQYF
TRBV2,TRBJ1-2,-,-,TGTGCCAGCAGTGAGCGGGGACGCGGCTACACCTTC,CASSERGRGYTF
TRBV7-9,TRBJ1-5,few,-,TGTGCCAGCAGCTTAGACGGGTTACCAGGCAATCAGCCCCAGCATTTT,CASSLDGLPGNQPQHF
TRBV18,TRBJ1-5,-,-,TGTGCCAGCTCACCACTTGGAATCCGGCGGGGACCGAACCCGTATCAGCCCCAGCATTTT,CASSPLGIRRGPNPYQPQHF
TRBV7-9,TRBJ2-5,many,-,TGTGCCAGCAGCCCCTCGCCTTCGGGGAAAGAGACCCAGTACTTC,CASSPSPSGKETQYF
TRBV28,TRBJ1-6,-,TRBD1,TGTGCCAGCAGTAAACACAGGGGGCAGAATTCACCCCTCCACTTT,CASSKHRGQNSPLHF
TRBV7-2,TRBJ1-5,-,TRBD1,TGTGCCAGCAGCCTCACAGGGACAGGGGTTCAGCCCCAGCATTTT,CASSLTGTGVQPQHF
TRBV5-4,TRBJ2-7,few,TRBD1,TGTGCCAGCGCGCCAGACAGGGGCTCCTACGAGCAGTACTTC,CASAPDRGSYEQYF
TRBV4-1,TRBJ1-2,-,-,TGCGCCAGCAGCCAAGCGTCAGGGGACTACTATGGCTACCCCTTC,CASSQASGDYYGYPF
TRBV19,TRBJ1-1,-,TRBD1,TGTGCCAGTAGTCCGAGGACAGGGCGGAACACTGAAGCTTTCTTT,CASSPRTGRNTEAFF
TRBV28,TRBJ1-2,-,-,TGTGCCACCGGCGGGGCCAAAGCTAACTATGGCTACACCTTC,CATGGAKANYGYTF
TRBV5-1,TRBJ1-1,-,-,TGCGCCAGCAGCCGAGGGGCCAGGGGAAGGAGCACTGAAGCTTTCTTT,CASSRGARGRSTEAFF
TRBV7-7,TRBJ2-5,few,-,TGTGCTAGCAGCCTCATTAGCGGCCAAGAGACCCAGTACTTC,CASSLISGQETQYF
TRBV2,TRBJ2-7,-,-,TGTGCCAGCACCTCCACTGACAGGTTCTACGAGCAGTACTTC,CASTSTDRFYEQYF
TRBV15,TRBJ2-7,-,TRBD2,TGTGCCACCAGCTACCCGGGGGGATACTACGAGCAGTACTTC,CATSYPGGYYEQYF
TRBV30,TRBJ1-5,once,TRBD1,TGTGCCTGGGGGGTAGGGGGCGCAGGGCAGCCCCAGCATTTT,CAWGVGGAGQPQHF
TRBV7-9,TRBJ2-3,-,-,TGTGCCAGCAGCCTGGGATCGACGGGGGTGGGAGATACGCAGTATTTT,CASSLGSTGVGDTQYF
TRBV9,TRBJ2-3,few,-,TGTGCCAGCAGCGTAGGGGGAGACCCTAGCACAGATACGCAGTATTTT,CASSVGGDPSTDTQYF
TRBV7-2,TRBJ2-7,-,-,TGTGCCAGCAGCTTATATTCCTTCGAGCAGTACTTC,CASSLYSFEQYF
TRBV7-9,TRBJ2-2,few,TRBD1,TGTGCCAGCAGCCCGGGACAGGCCTCCGGGGAGCTGTTTTTT,CASSPGQASGELFF
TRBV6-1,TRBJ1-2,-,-,TGTGCCAGCAGTAAGGACAGTAACTATGGCTACACCTTC,CASSKDSNYGYTF
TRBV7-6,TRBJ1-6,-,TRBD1,TGTGCCAGCAGCTGGACAGGGAATAATTCACCCCTCCACTTT,CASSWTGNNSPLHF
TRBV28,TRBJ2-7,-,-,TGTGCCAGCAGGATTCACAGGGCCGGCGACGAGCAGTACTTC,CASRIHRAGDEQYF
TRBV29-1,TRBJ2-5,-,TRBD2,TGCAGCGCCCCGGGACTAGCGGGTCTGGAGACCCAGTACTTC,CSAPGLAGLETQYF
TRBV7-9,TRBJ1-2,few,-,TGTGCCAGCAGCTCGAGGACTGTCTATGGCTACACCTTC,CASSSRTVYGYTF
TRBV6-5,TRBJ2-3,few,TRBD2,TGTGCCAGCAGTTACCAACTAGCGGGGGCTGGGGATACGCAGTATTTT,CASSYQLAGAGDTQYF
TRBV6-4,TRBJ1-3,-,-,TGTGCCAGCAGTGATATTCCTGGAAACACCATATATTTT,CASSDIPGNTIYF
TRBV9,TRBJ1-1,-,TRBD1,TGTGCCAGCAGCCCCGGGACAGCCCGGTTTGACACTGAAGCTTTCTTT,CASSPGTARFDTEAFF
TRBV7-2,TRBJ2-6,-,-,TGTGCCAGCAGCTTGGGGGGGCCCCTCTCTGGGGCCAACGTCCTGACTTTC,CASSLGGPLSGANVLTF
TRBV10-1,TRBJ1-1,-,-,TGCGCCAGCAGTAAACAGACGAACACTGAAGCTTTCTTT,CASSKQTNTEAFF
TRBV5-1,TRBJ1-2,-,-,TGCGCCAGCAGCTCACCCGAGGCCGGGTCTGGTGGCTACACCTTC,CASSSPEAGSGGYTF
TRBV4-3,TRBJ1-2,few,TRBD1,TGCGCCAGCAGCCAATCGACGGGACAGCCTAACTATGGCTACACCTTC,CASSQSTGQPNYGYTF
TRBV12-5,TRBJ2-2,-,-,TGTGCTAGTGGTCCCACGGTGGGGGCAGGGGAGTCTAGCGGGGAGCTGTTTTTT,CASGPTVGAGESSGELFF
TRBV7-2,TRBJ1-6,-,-,TGTGCCAGCAGCTTGGCGGCGGTTCAGAGCTCCTATAATTCACCCCTCCACTTT,CASSLAAVQSSYNSPLHF
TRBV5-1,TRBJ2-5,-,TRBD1,TGCGCCAGCAGCGGACTGGCCGGGACAGGGGAGTTCCAAGAGACCCAGTACTTC,CASSGLAGTGEFQETQYF
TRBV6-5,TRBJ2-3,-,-,TGTGCCAGCAGTTATAGCCAGCGAGGCTCCACAGATACGCAGTATTTT,CASSYSQRGSTDTQYF
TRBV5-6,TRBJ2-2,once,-,TGTGCCAGCAGCTTGACAGGGACCGGGACCGGGGAGCTGTTTTTT,CASSLTGTGTGELFF
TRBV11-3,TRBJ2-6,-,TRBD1,TGTGCCAGCAGCTCCCACACCGGGACAGGGATAGGTGGGGCCAACGTCCTGACTTTC,CASSSHTGTGIGGANVLTF
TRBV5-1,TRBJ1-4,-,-,TGCGCCAGCAACGAAGCACCGGCGGCTAATGAAAAACTGTTTTTT,CASNEAPAANEKLFF
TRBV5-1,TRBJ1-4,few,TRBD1,TGCGCCAGCAGCTTGGGGGACAGGCATGAAAAACTGTTTTTT,CASSLGDRHEKLFF
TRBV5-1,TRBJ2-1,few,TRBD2,TGCGCCAGCAGCTTTTCTGGCGGGGGGGCCGGCTACAATGAGCAGTTCTTC,CASSFSGGGAGYNEQFF
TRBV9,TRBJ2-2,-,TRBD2,TGTGCCAGCAGCCCAAGACTAGCGGGGGTGAACACCGGGGAGCTGTTTTTT,CASSPRLAGVNTGELFF
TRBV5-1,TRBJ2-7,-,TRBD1,TGCGCCAGCACCCCATCGGGACAGGGGTACGAGCAGTACTTC,CASTPSGQGYEQYF
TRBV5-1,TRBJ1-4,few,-,TGCGCCAGCAGCTTGGACAGGGACCTTGAAAAACTGTTTTTT,CASSLDRDLEKLFF
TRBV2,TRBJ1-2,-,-,TGTGCCAGCAGGGGGCAGACTCATGGCTACACCTTC,CASRGQTHGYTF
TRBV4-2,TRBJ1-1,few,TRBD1,TGTGCCAGCAGCCAAGAGCGACAGGGGGCGCAAACTGAAGCTTTCTTT,CASSQERQGAQTEAFF
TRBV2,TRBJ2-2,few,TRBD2,TGTGCCAGCACGGCTTTAGCGGGGGGGCCTGGGGAGCTGTTTTTT,CASTALAGGPGELFF
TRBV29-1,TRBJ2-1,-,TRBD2,TGCAGCGTCCGGACTAGCCCACGCTCCTACAATGAGCAGTTCTTC,CSVRTSPRSYNEQFF
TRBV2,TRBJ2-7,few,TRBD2,TGTGCCAGCAGTGGACTAGCCCCAGACGAGCAGTACTTC,CASSGLAPDEQYF
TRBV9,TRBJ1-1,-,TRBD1,TGTGCCAGCAGCGTCCGAAGACAGGGTGAAGCTTTCTTT,CASSVRRQGEAFF
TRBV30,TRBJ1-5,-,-,TGTGCCTGGAGTGTAGGGGGCAATCAGCCCCAGCATTTT,CAWSVGGNQPQHF
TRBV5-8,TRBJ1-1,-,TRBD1,TGTGCCAGCACCATAATCCAGGGGGCGCGAGCTTTCTTT,CASTIIQGARAFF
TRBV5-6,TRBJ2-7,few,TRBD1,TGTGCCAGCATTGGAGGACAGGGAATATACGAGCAGTACTTC,CASIGGQGIYEQYF
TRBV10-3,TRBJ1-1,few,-,TGTGCCATCAGTGACCGAGACACGAACACTGAAGCTTTCTTT,CAISDRDTNTEAFF
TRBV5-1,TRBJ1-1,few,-,TGCGCCAGCAGCTTGGACCGACTGACAGACTACACTGAAGCTTTCTTT,CASSLDRLTDYTEAFF
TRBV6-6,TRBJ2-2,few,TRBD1,TGTGCCAGCAGAGACAGGGTACCCACCGGGGAGCTGTTTTTT,CASRDRVPTGELFF
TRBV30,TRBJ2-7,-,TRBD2,TGTGCCTGGAGTGGGAGATGGGGGGGGACCTACGAGCAGTACTTC,CAWSGRWGGTYEQYF
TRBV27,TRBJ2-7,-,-,TGTGCCAGCTCCCACGGCAGGAACGAGCAGTACTTC,CASSHGRNEQYF
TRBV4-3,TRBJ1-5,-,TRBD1,TGCGCCAGCAGCCGAGGGGGAACAGGGGATCAGCCCCAGCATTTT,CASSRGGTGDQPQHF